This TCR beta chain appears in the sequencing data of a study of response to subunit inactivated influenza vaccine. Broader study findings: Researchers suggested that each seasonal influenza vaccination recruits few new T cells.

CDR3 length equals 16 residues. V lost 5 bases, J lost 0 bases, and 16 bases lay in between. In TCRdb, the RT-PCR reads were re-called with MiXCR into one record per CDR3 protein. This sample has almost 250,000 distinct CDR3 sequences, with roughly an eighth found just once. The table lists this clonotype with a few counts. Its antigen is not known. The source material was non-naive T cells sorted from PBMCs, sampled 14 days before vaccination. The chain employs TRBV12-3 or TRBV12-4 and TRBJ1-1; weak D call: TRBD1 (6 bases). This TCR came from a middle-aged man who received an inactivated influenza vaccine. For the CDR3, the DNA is TGTGCCAGCAGTCCCTACAGGGTTCGGATGAACACTGAAGCTTTCTTT. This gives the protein CASSPYRVRMNTEAFF.